The subject of this entry is one T cell receptor (beta chain). This specimen comes from a study of T cells in women clearing cervical HPV infection. Average input was around 1,300 ng genomic DNA for immunoSEQ TCR beta CDR3 amplification. TCRdb's copy holds only in-frame clones and misses some; the assay was immunoSEQ multiplex PCR. This table holds 42,000 or so clones. The origin of this receptor is a woman between 18 and 70 years old with a cervical HPV16 infection that either progressed to CIN3+ or cleared (not recorded which). Sequenced material: blood buffy coat.

Partial CDR3 DNA: TGTGCCAGCAGCGAGACTAGCGGGGGGTACAATGAG. Translation gives CASSETSGGYNE. The whole CDR3 sequence reads CASSETSGGYNEQFF. The V call is TRBV7-9, the J call TRBJ2-1; 13 bases line up with TRBD2. The read falls 3 residues short of the CDR3 end, and the missing part is taken from the germline J gene. Germline V CDR1 and CDR2: SEHNR, FQNEAQ (reference sequence). This CDR3 contains 15 residues. Trimming took 5 bases from V and 4 from J; bases not matched to a gene: 2. The full variable domain, rest sourced from reference TRBV7-9 and TRBJ2-1, is DTGVSQNPRHKITKRGQNVTFRCDPISEHNRLYWYRQTLGQGPEFLTYFQNEAQLEKSRLLSDRFSAERPKGSFSTLEIQRTEQGDSAMYLCASSETSGGYNEQFFGPGTRLTVL.